This T cell receptor (beta chain) was sequenced during a study of response to subunit inactivated influenza vaccine. Study observations and caveats: Each seasonal influenza vaccination recruits few new T cells, the authors suggested.

The CDR3 runs to 15 residues. Germline CDR1 reads DFQATT; CDR2 reads SNEGSKA (reference sequence). V shed 1 base and J shed 5 bases, with 17 bases lying between them. TCRdb re-called the RT-PCR reads with MiXCR, one entry per CDR3 protein. Counted here are about 780,000 distinct CDR3 sequences, around 18% occurring once; the ten biggest clones make up approximately 11%. About this clonotype: Antigen specificity is unknown.

The chain is built from TRBV20-1 and TRBJ1-1; D may be TRBD1 (5 bases). Here the sequenced sample was PBMCs from blood, taken 5 to 6 days after vaccination. The TCR comes from a man between 45 and 60 years old who received an inactivated influenza vaccine. CDR3: CSARAPTGVRTEAFF. CDR3 DNA sequence: TGCAGTGCTAGAGCACCAACGGGGGTGAGGACTGAAGCTTTCTTT.